The 4 T cell receptor beta chains given below trace back to one sample, sequenced in a study of shared clonotypes between healthy human individuals. Assay used: immunoSEQ multiplex PCR; TCRdb lists only in-frame clones, some missing. The sample consists of over 2,000,000 clones, 80% to 95% of them appearing once. As defined, naive CD8 cells were CD45RO-negative and positively selected for CCR7, with terminally differentiated effector memory CD45RA+ cells excluded. Sequencing was performed on naive CD8+ T cells from PBMCs. The receptors come from a man younger than 35 in good health. Some clones in this sample may be carry-over from other donors' samples.

Note on this clone: The same CDR3 also results from other DNA sequences found in this sample. V gene TRBV13 combines with J gene TRBJ2-1; D is possibly TRBD2 (6 bases). The germline V gene has CDR1 PRHDT and CDR2 FYEKMQ (reference sequence). Trimming pared 3 bases from V and 3 bases from J, leaving 9 bases between. This CDR3 is built from 14 residues. The CDR3, as DNA: TGTGCCAGCAGCTTGGGGCGGGACTACAATGAGCAGTTCTTC. It encodes CASSLGRDYNEQFF.

This chain links TRBV27 with TRBJ2-1; D not certain. V was cut by 4 bases and J by 5 bases, with 9 bases left in between. Germline V gene data show CDR1 as MNHEY and CDR2 as SMNVEV (reference sequence). The length of the CDR3 is 13 residues. The CDR3 nucleotides read TGTGCCAGCAGTTCCTATGCGAACAATGAGCAGTTCTTC. It encodes CASSSYANNEQFF.

About this clone itself: The same CDR3 can be traced to other DNA sequences in this sample. The genes are TRBV14 and TRBJ1-1, with D tentatively TRBD1 (5 bases). CDR1 and CDR2 from the germline V gene are SGHDN and FVKESK. Trimming removed 1 base at V and 4 bases at J, with 7 bases between. This CDR3 has 13 amino acids. CDR3 nucleotides: TGTGCCAGCAGCCAAGCCGGGGGCACTGAAGCTTTCTTT. Translated: CASSQAGGTEAFF.

The chain couples TRBV5-8 to TRBJ2-7; D might be TRBD2 (6 bases). With 1 base removed from V and 4 bases from J, the gap between germline ends came to 12 bases. Germline V gene data show CDR1 as SGHTS and CDR2 as YDEGEE. There are 14 residues in the CDR3. The CDR3 spells CASSLSGVGYEQYF. CDR3 in DNA: TGTGCCAGCAGCTTGTCGGGAGTGGGGTACGAGCAGTACTTC.